This T cell receptor (beta chain) was observed in a study of response to subunit inactivated influenza vaccine. Via MiXCR, TCRdb re-called the RT-PCR reads, giving one row per CDR3 protein. The sample has more than 700,000 distinct CDR3 sequences, 21% seen once. General observations from the study: A suggestion made by the authors is that each seasonal influenza vaccination recruits few new T cells.

V lost 6 bases to trimming and J lost 4 bases, with 15 bases between them. CDR1 SGHRS and CDR2 YFSETQ come from the germline V gene. The CDR3 covers 14 residues. This clonotype was counted a few times. Antigen: not known. This specimen consisted of PBMCs from blood, obtained about 5 days after vaccination. The sequence derives from a man over 45 who received an inactivated influenza vaccine. The V call is TRBV5-1, the J call TRBJ2-3; D could derive from TRBD1 or TRBD2 (5 bases each). This chain's CDR3 is CASINRDGADTQYF. CDR3 DNA: TGCGCCAGCATCAACCGGGACGGCGCAGATACGCAGTATTTT.